The 15 T cell receptor beta chains below all came from one sample that was sequenced in a study of T cells after posttransplantation cyclophosphamide (dated by TCRdb to 2016 to 2017). The library relied on the immunoSEQ multiplex PCR assay. Held by TCRdb, this immuneACCESS table contains in-frame sequences only and omits some clones. Under half of the omission traces to an unresolved V gene where checked; the cause of the rest is unknown. For this sample there are about 13,000 clones; about 85% appear just once. The ten biggest clones cover roughly 0.86% of the sample. Specimen: memory CD4+ T cells sorted from PBMCs. All receptors come from a man between 50 and 59 years old in good health, CMV-negative, and a related stem cell transplant donor.

In DNA, the CDR3 is TGTGCCAGCAGCTTGGCCGGGACTAGCGGTTACTCTGGGGCCAACGTCCTGACTTTC. Protein product: CASSLAGTSGYSGANVLTF. The V call is TRBV5-5, the J call TRBJ2-6, with 11 positions matching TRBD2. This CDR3 comprises 19 residues. Looked up from germline, CDR1 is SGHKS and CDR2 is YYEKEE (reference sequence). The V gene end was trimmed by 0 bases and the J gene end by 0 bases; junction bases not matched to a gene: 5.

The V call is TRBV14, the J call TRBJ1-6; no firm D call. V was shortened by 3 bases and J by 8 bases, with 20 bases between the two germline ends. The CDR3 consists of 17 residues. Germline CDR1 reads SGHDN; CDR2 reads FVKESK. The CDR3: CASSHPIRGLRHSPLHF. In DNA form, the CDR3 reads TGTGCCAGCAGCCATCCAATCAGAGGGCTGCGGCATTCACCCCTCCACTTT.

The genes are TRBV4-1 and TRBJ1-2; weak D call: TRBD1 (6 bases). Per germline, CDR1 MGHRA and CDR2 YSYEKL. V gave up 1 base and J gave up 8 bases, with 20 bases separating them. CDR3 length: 16 amino acids. The CDR3 DNA reads TGCGCCAGCAGCCAAGTCGACTCTCAGGGGTCCTGGGGCTACACCTTC. Protein product: CASSQVDSQGSWGYTF.

The chain uses TRBV11-2 and TRBJ1-2; 8 bases are a match to TRBD1. Per germline, CDR1 SGHAT and CDR2 FQNNGV. This CDR3 has 14 residues. With V trimmed by 1 base and J by 7 bases, 5 bases remained unmatched. For the CDR3, the DNA is TGTGCCAGCAGCTTAGCATCAGGGGGCAGTGGCTACACCTTC. Translated: CASSLASGGSGYTF.

The chain is built from TRBV5-8 and TRBJ1-1; a possible D gene is TRBD1 (6 bases). This CDR3 has 16 amino acids. V lost 6 bases and J lost 2, with 20 bases in between. CDR1 is SGHTS, CDR2 YDEGEE, per germline. The CDR3 DNA sequence: TGTGCCAGCACGGACGGACAGCACCCCTCAAACACTGAAGCTTTCTTT. This codes for CASTDGQHPSNTEAFF.

This chain links TRBV6-5 with TRBJ1-5, with 7 bases aligning to TRBD1. Germline CDR1 and CDR2: MNHEY and SVGAGI. CDR3 size: 14 residues. The junction had 4 bases not matched to a gene; V was cut back by 7 bases and J by 1 base. CDR3 nucleotides: TGTGCCAGCAAAACAGGGGACAGCAATCAGCCCCAGCATTTT. Protein: CASKTGDSNQPQHF.

The rearrangement joins TRBV5-6 to TRBJ1-5; D is unresolved. CDR1 is SGHDT, CDR2 YYEEEE, per germline. The CDR3 extends over 15 amino acids. V lost 2 bases and J lost 4, with 13 bases in between. CDR3 residues: CASSFGGFGNQPQHF. The CDR3 DNA is TGTGCCAGCAGCTTTGGAGGTTTTGGGAATCAGCCCCAGCATTTT.

The chain carries TRBV7-2 and TRBJ1-5, with no clear D. This CDR3 contains 17 residues. Trimming cost V 6 bases and J 2 bases, with 20 bases left between them. Germline CDR1 is SGHTA and CDR2 is FQGNSA. The DNA for the CDR3 is TGTGCCAGCAGTTTGACCCTCTCCGGGAGAGGCAATCAGCCCCAGCATTTT. Translation: CASSLTLSGRGNQPQHF.

This clone has only a few counts. This CDR3 reads CASSPSLRSGTGAPYEQYF. The DNA of the CDR3 is TGTGCCAGCTCACCATCTTTAAGAAGTGGGACAGGGGCCCCCTACGAGCAGTACTTC. This chain links TRBV18 with TRBJ2-7, with TRBD1 matching 10 bases. The CDR3 is 19 amino acids. CDR1 is KGHSH, CDR2 LQKENI, per germline. J was trimmed by 2 bases and V by 2 bases; bases with no gene match: 15. Combining the CDR3 with reference TRBV18 and TRBJ2-7 gives the whole variable domain NAGVMQNPRHLVRRRGQEARLRCSPMKGHSHVYWYRQLPEEGLKFMVYLQKENIIDESGMPKERFSAEFPKEGPSILRIQQVVRGDSAAYFCASSPSLRSGTGAPYEQYFGPGTRLTVT.

The V call is TRBV5-1, the J call TRBJ2-5, with a tentative D call TRBD2 (5 bases). The CDR3 has 14 amino acids. V gave up 5 bases and J gave up 1 base, with 12 bases separating them. Germline CDR1 and CDR2: SGHRS and YFSETQ. The CDR3 coding sequence is TGCGCCAGCAGTCCAACTAGTACCCAAGAGACCCAGTACTTC. Its protein is CASSPTSTQETQYF.

V is TRBV28 and J is TRBJ2-7, with D possibly matching TRBD1 (6 bases). This CDR3 comprises 15 residues. Trimming took off 4 bases at V and 3 bases at J, with 16 bases between the two ends. The germline V gene encodes CDR1 MDHEN and CDR2 SYDVKM. CDR3 amino acids: CASSSYYGTNYEQYF. The CDR3 DNA is TGTGCCAGCAGTTCCTACTACGGGACAAACTACGAGCAGTACTTC.

The rearrangement uses TRBV7-9 and TRBJ1-6; 7 bases align to TRBD1. The CDR3 contains 15 residues. V lost 5 bases to trimming and J lost 7 bases; unmatched junction nucleotides: 8. Looked up from germline, CDR1 is SEHNR and CDR2 is FQNEAQ (reference sequence). The CDR3 DNA reads TGTGCCAGCAGCCTAAGTAGAGGGGGCAATTCACCCCTCCACTTT. The encoded protein is CASSLSRGGNSPLHF.

The chain employs TRBV19 and TRBJ2-7, with 7 bases that match TRBD1. The V gene's germline CDR1 is LNHDA and CDR2 SQIVND (reference sequence). The CDR3 runs to 15 residues. V dropped 2 bases and J dropped 4; count of bases not matched to a gene: 8. The CDR3 spells CASSISRQGLYEQYF. CDR3 sequence (DNA): TGTGCCAGTAGTATATCCCGACAGGGTCTGTACGAGCAGTACTTC. The variable domain in full, with the rest retrieved from reference TRBV19 and TRBJ2-7, is DGGITQSPKYLFRKEGQNVTLSCEQNLNHDAMYWYRQDPGQGLRLIYYSQIVNDFQKGDIAEGYSVSREKKESFPLTVTSAQKNPTAFYLCASSISRQGLYEQYFGPGTRLTVT.

Comments on this clone: One end of the junction fails to match germline, which may point to a read error. The chain couples TRBV9 to TRBJ2-1; D perhaps matches TRBD2 (6 bases). Germline V CDR1 and CDR2: SGDLS, YYNGEE. This CDR3 contains 9 residues. The CDR3 sequence is CASGGRRVF. CDR3 bases: TGTGCCAGCGGGGGGAGGAGGGTCTTC.

The CDR3 DNA sequence: TGTGCCACCAGCAGAGAAGGGGACAGAGGGAGGGAGACCCAGTACTTC. This sequence encodes CATSREGDRGRETQYF. J is TRBJ2-5 and V is TRBV15; the D gene is possibly TRBD1 (7 bases). The CDR3 has 16 residues. Trimming pared 0 bases from V and 5 bases from J, leaving 16 bases between. CDR1 and CDR2 from the germline V gene are LNHNV and YYDKDF (reference sequence).